What follows describes a single TCR beta chain. Trimming cost V 6 bases and J 0 bases, with 15 bases left between them. The germline V gene has CDR1 MNHNY and CDR2 SVGAGI (reference sequence). CDR3 length: 16 residues. The data were taken from a study of control samples from healthy donors and cancer patients. Sequencing was performed with immunoSEQ multiplex PCR; in TCRdb, only in-frame clones are kept and a portion is missing. Of approximately 170,000 clones detected, roughly 90% appear once; the ten largest clones hold approximately 1.5%. The chain combines TRBV6-6 with TRBJ1-5; unclear D gene. Sequencing used blood. This sequence was found in a woman between 45 and 65 years old in good health. The CDR3 sequence is CASRLQDTISNQPQHF. The CDR3 bases are TGTGCCAGCAGACTACAAGACACAATTAGCAATCAGCCCCAGCATTTT.